The rows below give T cell receptor beta chains drawn from one sample of a study of blood T cell repertoires in COVID-19. The assay was immunoSEQ multiplex PCR, and TCRdb's table has in-frame clones only and misses some. The sample lists some 260,000 clones, roughly 87% occurring once. Material: peripheral blood. These receptors originate from a man younger than 35 with active or convalescent COVID-19. Both conserved end residues are part of each CDR3. Fields, in order: CDR3 DNA, CDR3 protein, D gene, J gene, V gene, clone size. A D gene is named only where the DNA matches it firmly. Clone size is shown for a subset of rows, as once, few, many or a class of expanded clone.

TGCAGCGCGGACGGACAGGCGGTCACTGAAGCTTTCTTT	CSADGQAVTEAFF	TRBD1	TRBJ1-1	TRBV29-1	-
TGTGCCAGCAGACCGGGACTAGCGGGAGGGAAGAAGCAGTACTTC	CASRPGLAGGKKQYF	TRBD2	TRBJ2-7	TRBV6-5	-
TGTGCCAGCAGTGAAGCGGGGGGGCGAGGTGAAAAACTGTTTTTT	CASSEAGGRGEKLFF	-	TRBJ1-4	TRBV6-1	few
TGCGCCAGCAGCATGCAAGGGACAGACGAGCAGTACTTC	CASSMQGTDEQYF	TRBD1	TRBJ2-7	TRBV5-1	-
TGTGCCAGCAGCTTGGGGTCCAGGGCCGGGGCCAACGTCCTGACTTTC	CASSLGSRAGANVLTF	-	TRBJ2-6	TRBV5-8	-
TGCGCCAGCAGCCCCCGCGGGACGAGCGGCTATGGCTACACCTTC	CASSPRGTSGYGYTF	-	TRBJ1-2	TRBV5-1	-
TGTGCCAGCAGCGGGGAACTAGGCCTCAACAATGAGCAGTTCTTC	CASSGELGLNNEQFF	-	TRBJ2-1	TRBV9	-
TGCGCCAGCAGCTTGGAAGGGGCCCTGGGTGTTAAGGACTTC	CASSLEGALGVKDF	-	TRBJ2-7	TRBV5-1	-
TGCAGCGTTGTAGGGGGAGGAAACACCATATATTTT	CSVVGGGNTIYF	-	TRBJ1-3	TRBV29-1	-
TGTGCCAGCAGCCCTAGCCGGGCCTTTTACAGTGAGCAGTTCTTC	CASSPSRAFYSEQFF	-	TRBJ2-1	TRBV7-3	-
TGTGCCAGCTCACCGAACAGGGGGAACTATGGCTACACCTTC	CASSPNRGNYGYTF	TRBD1	TRBJ1-2	TRBV18	-
TGCGCCAGCAGCTTGGCCAGGGGGAACAATGAGCAGTTCTTC	CASSLARGNNEQFF	TRBD1	TRBJ2-1	TRBV5-1	-
TGTGCCTGGATGGTTCAGGGTTCCACTTCGACCTATGGCTACACCTTC	CAWMVQGSTSTYGYTF	-	TRBJ1-2	TRBV30	-
TGTGCCAGTAGCTCCGGACAGGCAACTAGCTACACCTTC	CASSSGQATSYTF	TRBD1	TRBJ1-2	TRBV19	-